Listed here is a single T cell receptor beta chain. This entry is derived from a study of blood T cell repertoires in COVID-19. Overall study context: Sites in the United States, Italy and Spain provided acute and convalescent COVID-19 samples. PBMCs, B-cell-depleted T cells, or T cells provided the cDNA or gDNA that made up the material.

Methods used by the authors: Estimation of nucleated cell counts relied on the amplification of reference gene primers. Method: immunoSEQ multiplex PCR; TCRdb's copy keeps in-frame clones and lacks some. V and J calls and clone size are as listed in that table; D and trimming were resolved from the DNA. The sample has about 180,000 clones, 80% to 90% seen once. The CDR3 is 12 residues long. Trimming removed 7 bases from V and 13 bases from J; junction bases left unmatched: 7. Germline V gene sequence: CDR1 LGHNT, CDR2 FRNRAP. The sequence came from a middle-aged man with active or convalescent COVID-19. This chain uses TRBV12-5 with TRBJ1-6; 7 bases align to TRBD1. Specimen: peripheral blood. CDR3 coding DNA: TGTGCTAGTGCCAGACAGGGACTGCCCCTCCACTTT. Its translation: CASARQGLPLHF.